These 16 T cell receptor beta chains were sequenced from one sample in a study of T cell changes during pregnancy in multiple sclerosis. Generated by immunoSEQ multiplex PCR, the TCRdb table keeps only in-frame clones and is missing some. The sample consists of some 60,000 clones, about 86% of them appearing once. Sequencing was performed on peripheral blood from another person, used as feeder cells. Receptors originate from a human donor whose cells served as feeder cells for cultures in a pregnancy study.

The chain has TRBV19 and TRBJ2-1; 11 bases fit TRBD2. CDR3 length: 14 amino acids. With 5 bases clipped from V and 7 bases from J, the junction kept 4 bases outside the gene matches. Germline V CDR1 and CDR2: LNHDA, SQIVND (reference sequence). This chain's CDR3 is CASSGLAGGNEQFF. In nucleotides, the CDR3 is TGTGCCAGTAGTGGCCTAGCGGGAGGAAATGAGCAGTTCTTC.

The DNA of the CDR3 is TGTGCCAGCAGCTTCGGGGGGGAGCAGTACTTC. This sequence encodes CASSFGGEQYF. This chain joins TRBV11-2 and TRBJ2-7, with 7 bases fitting TRBD2. The CDR3 contains 11 residues. CDR1 and CDR2 (germline): SGHAT, FQNNGV. Trimming removed 3 bases from V and 7 bases from J; junction bases left unmatched: 0.

The V call is TRBV9, the J call TRBJ2-4; D call uncertain. The V end lost 0 bases, the J end lost 8 bases, and 15 bases lay between the germline ends. The CDR3 extends over 15 amino acids. CDR1 SGDLS and CDR2 YYNGEE come from the germline V gene. In DNA form, the CDR3 reads TGTGCCAGCAGCGTAGCCGGCTCGCCAAGGGACATTCAGTACTTC. It yields the protein CASSVAGSPRDIQYF.

This chain uses TRBV19 with TRBJ1-1; possible D gene TRBD1, 6 bases. The length of the CDR3 is 13 residues. V lost 7 bases to trimming and J lost 5 bases, with 14 bases between them. CDR1 is LNHDA and CDR2 is SQIVND in the germline V gene (reference sequence). CDR3: CASTREGGTEAFF. Written as DNA, the CDR3 is TGTGCCAGTACGAGGGAGGGGGGTACTGAAGCTTTCTTT.

This clone came up a few times. The chain links TRBV6-5 to TRBJ2-7, with D unresolved. V lost 2 bases, J lost 1 base, and 6 bases lay in between. Germline CDR1 reads MNHEY; CDR2 reads SVGAGI. The CDR3 totals 13 residues. The CDR3 region is CASSYRASYEQYF. The CDR3 DNA follows: TGTGCCAGCAGTTACAGGGCTTCCTACGAGCAGTACTTC.

J is TRBJ1-4 and V is TRBV5-4; D not resolved. This CDR3 spans 14 amino acids. Germline CDR1 is SGHNT and CDR2 is YYREEE (reference sequence). V lost 4 bases, J lost 8 bases, and 15 bases lay in between. CDR3 DNA: TGTGCCAGCAGCCCGGGGTCCTTTGGAGAAAAACTGTTTTTT. Its translation is CASSPGSFGEKLFF.

This chain links TRBV4-3 with TRBJ2-7, with 7 bases aligning to TRBD1. V shed 0 bases, J shed 3 bases, and the junction held 5 bases outside the gene matches. This CDR3 has 15 amino acids. Germline loops: CDR1 LGHNA, CDR2 YSLEER. The CDR3 region is CASSQERRQGYEQYF. In DNA, the CDR3 is TGCGCCAGCAGCCAAGAGAGAAGACAGGGCTACGAGCAGTACTTC.

The sample holds a few counts of this clone. The chain carries TRBV6-1 and TRBJ1-1; D gene uncertain. Germline CDR1 and CDR2: MNHNS and SASEGT. The V end lost 7 bases, the J end lost 1 base, and 13 bases lay between the germline ends. The CDR3 is made up of 14 amino acids. This CDR3 is CASKPAVGNTEAFF. The CDR3 DNA reads as TGTGCCAGCAAGCCTGCGGTTGGGAACACTGAAGCTTTCTTT.

This sequence joins TRBV11-3 and TRBJ1-5; D is uncertain. The V end was cut by 5 bases, the J end by 0 bases, with 14 bases between. Germline loops: CDR1 SGHNT, CDR2 YENEEA. The CDR3 extends over 16 amino acids. This CDR3 is CASSLPIWHSNQPQHF. The CDR3 DNA reads TGTGCCAGCAGCCTCCCGATTTGGCATAGCAATCAGCCCCAGCATTTT.

V usage is TRBV7-2 and J usage is TRBJ2-5; 9 nucleotides match TRBD1. Trimming removed 6 bases from V and 3 bases from J; junction bases left unmatched: 2. The germline V gene has CDR1 SGHTA and CDR2 FQGNSA. This CDR3 is built from 13 residues. CDR3 in amino acids: CASSRDREETQYF. The CDR3, as DNA: TGTGCCAGCAGTAGGGACAGGGAAGAGACCCAGTACTTC.

This chain links TRBV20-1 with TRBJ2-7; D remains unclear. Germline V gene sequence: CDR1 DFQATT, CDR2 SNEGSKA (reference sequence). The ends were cut back, 4 bases at V and 1 base at J, with 5 bases in the middle. The CDR3 extends over 11 amino acids. The CDR3 spells CSATSSYEQYF. In DNA, the CDR3 is TGCAGTGCTACCTCATCCTACGAGCAGTACTTC.

This rearrangement joins TRBV14 to TRBJ2-1; no definite D call. V lost 10 bases, J lost 0 bases, and 10 bases lay in between. Germline V lookup: CDR1 SGHDN, CDR2 FVKESK. This CDR3 has 13 residues. The CDR3 sequence: CATSVNSYNEQFF. In nucleotides, the CDR3 is TGTGCCACCTCGGTCAACTCCTACAATGAGCAGTTCTTC.

The J gene is TRBJ2-2, the V gene TRBV11-3; 7 bases line up with TRBD2. The CDR3 totals 15 residues. Trimming cost V 10 bases and J 5 bases; bases outside gene matches: 13. CDR1 and CDR2 (germline): SGHNT, YENEEA. The CDR3 bases are TGTGCCATCCCTAGGGGCGGGAGTAAGACCGGGGAGCTGTTTTTT. The encoded protein is CAIPRGGSKTGELFF. The variable domain in full, with the rest retrieved from reference TRBV11-3 and TRBJ2-2, is EAGVVQSPRYKIIEKKQPVAFWCNPISGHNTLYWYLQNLGQGPELLIRYENEEAVDDSQLPKDRFSAERLKGVDSTLKIQPAELGDSAVYLCAIPRGGSKTGELFFGEGSRLTVL.

J is TRBJ1-5 and V is TRBV28; D is undetermined. The CDR3 consists of 13 residues. Germline CDR1 and CDR2: MDHEN and SYDVKM. The V end was cut by 3 bases, the J end by 1 base, with 4 bases between. CDR3 protein: CASSFGSNQPQHF. In nucleotides, the CDR3 is TGTGCCAGCAGTTTTGGGAGCAATCAGCCCCAGCATTTT. The full variable domain, completed using reference TRBV28 and TRBJ1-5, is DVKVTQSSRYLVKRTGEKVFLECVQDMDHENMFWYRQDPGLGLRLIYFSYDVKMKEKGDIPEGYSVSREKKERFSLILESASTNQTSMYLCASSFGSNQPQHFGDGTRLSIL.

This chain uses TRBV5-1 with TRBJ2-7, with D possibly TRBD1 on 5 matching bases. V lost 0 bases and J 2 bases, leaving 9 bases between the germline ends. Germline CDR1 reads SGHRS; CDR2 reads YFSETQ. CDR3 length equals 14 residues. The CDR3, as DNA: TGCGCCAGCAGCTTGGACGGACAAACCTACGAGCAGTACTTC. Translating it yields CASSLDGQTYEQYF.

This clone was observed at least ten times. The rearrangement links TRBV19 to TRBJ2-3; D remains ambiguous. CDR3 length: 14 amino acids. The ends were cut back, 6 bases at V and 0 bases at J, with 10 bases in the middle. The germline V gene has CDR1 LNHDA and CDR2 SQIVND (reference sequence). CDR3 coding DNA: TGTGCCAGTAGCAGTAGCCATAGCACAGATACGCAGTATTTT. It is translated as CASSSSHSTDTQYF. Looking up the rest from reference TRBV19 and TRBJ2-3 gives the full variable domain: DGGITQSPKYLFRKEGQNVTLSCEQNLNHDAMYWYRQDPGQGLRLIYYSQIVNDFQKGDIAEGYSVSREKKESFPLTVTSAQKNPTAFYLCASSSSHSTDTQYFGPGTRLTVL.